This T cell receptor beta chain was observed in a study of CD8 T cells in ankylosing spondylitis. This clonotype was observed a handful of times. Antigen specificity is unknown. TCRdb ran MiXCR on the 5' RACE reads and lists one entry per CDR3 protein. The table includes 700,000 to 850,000 distinct CDR3 sequences, 12% detected once. The CDR3 is 16 residues long. V was cut by 5 bases and J by 0 bases, with 15 bases left in between. Germline-derived CDR1 and CDR2 are MNHNS and SASEGT. Findings and limits, study-wide: Roughly eight highly homologous variants made up a TCR beta motif that seemed to typify ankylosing spondylitis blood. Reports of some motif variants in reactive arthritis synovial fluid and blood predate this one.

V usage is TRBV6-1 and J usage is TRBJ2-3, with D possibly TRBD2 on 6 matching bases. The sequenced sample was blood, either unsorted or a sorted T cell fraction (not recorded which). This clonotype originated in a male donor with ankylosing spondylitis. The DNA of the CDR3 is TGTGCCAGCAGTCCCCCAAGCGGGCCTAGCACAGATACGCAGTATTTT. Amino acid sequence: CASSPPSGPSTDTQYF.